This TCR beta chain is drawn from a study of cytomegalovirus exposure and HLA in healthy donors. Overall study context: Unique TCR beta sequences numbering approximately 120 million came from around 180 million T cells in an earlier analysis.

The V gene lost 4 bases and the J gene lost 8 bases, with 14 bases spanning the gap. Germline values: CDR1 MNHEY, CDR2 SVGAGI. CDR3 length: 13 residues. PCR amplification relied on 60 Vbeta primers (plus 13 Jbeta primers). Source study methods: A follow-up analysis tallied 65 million to 80 million unique TCR beta chains, roughly 11 million shared. Sequencing used immunoSEQ multiplex PCR; TCRdb keeps in-frame clones, though not all of them. The V and J calls and clone size were taken over from that table, and D and trimming were inferred from the DNA. This table has 150,000 to 200,000 clones, 70% appearing once.

This receptor was obtained from a man in his late teens or twenties in good health and CMV-seropositive. Sequencing was performed on PBMCs. The genes are TRBV6-5 and TRBJ1-1, with D possibly being TRBD1 (5 bases). This CDR3 reads CASSFGAAAEAFF. The CDR3 DNA follows: TGTGCCAGCAGTTTTGGGGCGGCGGCAGAAGCTTTCTTT.